Listed below are T cell receptor beta chains from one sample, sequenced in a study of blood T cells in healthy people across ages. TCRdb passed the 5' RACE reads through MiXCR, listing each CDR3 protein once. The sample lists 950,000 to 1,200,000 distinct CDR3 sequences, roughly two fifths occurring once. The sequenced sample was blood. The receptors derive from a young man in good health. CDR3s include the opening cysteine and the closing phenylalanine or tryptophan. A D gene is named only where the DNA matches it firmly. Expanded clones get a size class; other rows say once, few or many, or leave the size out.

J gene | clone size | V gene | D gene | CDR3 length | CDR3 protein | CDR3 DNA
TRBJ2-3 | few | TRBV7-9 | NA | 16 | CASSLRTHRHEDTQYF | TGTGCCAGCAGCTTACGTACGCACAGACACGAAGATACGCAGTATTTT
TRBJ1-1 | few | TRBV10-2 | NA | 15 | CASRLDNLADTEAFF | TGCGCCAGCAGACTGGACAATTTGGCGGACACTGAAGCTTTCTTT
TRBJ1-1 | few | TRBV20-1 | TRBD1 | 13 | CSVRGQLNTEAFF | TGCAGTGTCAGGGGGCAGTTGAACACTGAAGCTTTCTTT
TRBJ1-2 | NA | TRBV20-1 | TRBD1 | 13 | CSASTGVNYGYTF | TGCAGTGCTAGCACAGGGGTTAACTATGGCTACACCTTC
TRBJ2-2 | NA | TRBV11-1 | NA | 16 | CASSLRPQENTGELFF | TGTGCCAGCAGCTTAAGGCCCCAGGAGAACACCGGGGAGCTGTTTTTT
TRBJ1-1 | NA | TRBV6-1 | NA | 13 | CASSEHPNTEAFF | TGTGCCAGCAGTGAACACCCGAACACTGAAGCTTTCTTT
TRBJ2-4 | NA | TRBV7-2 | NA | 16 | CASSYVSGKSGNIQYF | TGTGCCAGCAGCTACGTGTCAGGCAAATCGGGAAACATTCAGTACTTC
TRBJ2-5 | NA | TRBV7-2 | NA | 13 | CASSLHKGETQYF | TGTGCCAGCAGCTTGCACAAAGGGGAGACCCAGTACTTC
TRBJ2-1 | few | TRBV3-1 | TRBD1 | 16 | CASSPSGTGSFEGQFF | TGTGCCAGCAGCCCTTCCGGGACAGGGTCATTTGAAGGGCAGTTCTTC
TRBJ2-3 | NA | TRBV5-6 | TRBD2 | 14 | CASSNPGGADTQYF | TGTGCCAGCAGCAACCCGGGGGGGGCAGATACGCAGTATTTT
TRBJ1-2 | NA | TRBV4-2 | TRBD1 | 16 | CASSQLGQGGFYGYTF | TGTGCCAGCAGCCAATTGGGTCAGGGGGGCTTCTATGGCTACACCTTC
TRBJ1-5 | NA | TRBV12-3/TRBV12-4 | NA | 13 | CASSSGGWQPQHF | TGTGCCAGCAGTTCGGGAGGGTGGCAGCCCCAGCATTTT
TRBJ1-2 | NA | TRBV7-2 | NA | 16 | CASSLARGVANYGYTF | TGTGCCAGCAGCTTAGCGCGGGGGGTAGCTAACTATGGCTACACCTTC
TRBJ2-5 | NA | TRBV7-6 | NA | 12 | CASSLEASEQYF | TGTGCCAGCAGCTTAGAGGCGTCAGAGCAGTACTTC
TRBJ2-1 | NA | TRBV6-1 | NA | 15 | CASSVVGTEVDEQFF | TGTGCCAGCAGTGTAGTCGGAACGGAGGTCGATGAGCAGTTCTTC
TRBJ2-3 | NA | TRBV12-3/TRBV12-4 | TRBD2 | 18 | CASSFSLAGGLGADTQYF | TGTGCCAGCAGTTTTTCACTAGCGGGGGGGCTGGGCGCAGATACGCAGTATTTT
TRBJ2-5 | NA | TRBV13 | NA | 14 | CASSARQSQETQYF | TGTGCCAGCAGCGCCCGACAGTCCCAAGAGACCCAGTACTTC
TRBJ2-5 | few | TRBV7-9 | NA | 13 | CASILGLEETQYF | TGTGCCAGCATCTTGGGATTAGAAGAGACCCAGTACTTC
TRBJ2-1 | NA | TRBV9 | NA | 15 | CASSTGTVGTTEQFF | TGTGCCAGCAGCACCGGGACCGTTGGTACAACTGAGCAGTTCTTC
TRBJ1-1 | NA | TRBV7-2 | NA | 16 | CASSLDSAVMNTEAFF | TGTGCCAGCAGCTTAGACTCCGCAGTGATGAACACTGAAGCTTTCTTT
TRBJ1-1 | few | TRBV7-8 | NA | 13 | CASSPGRMTEAFF | TGTGCCAGCAGCCCCGGCCGGATGACTGAAGCTTTCTTT
TRBJ2-3 | few | TRBV7-3 | TRBD2 | 16 | CASSLTGGWGTDTQYF | TGTGCCAGCAGCTTAACGGGGGGGTGGGGCACAGATACGCAGTATTTT
TRBJ2-1 | NA | TRBV18 | TRBD1 | 16 | CASSTQTGSSYNEQFF | TGTGCCAGCTCAACTCAGACAGGGAGCTCCTACAATGAGCAGTTCTTC
TRBJ2-4 | NA | TRBV6-5 | TRBD1 | 18 | CASSYSMARGTTKNIQYF | TGTGCCAGCAGTTACTCGATGGCCAGGGGGACGACCAAAAACATTCAGTACTTC
TRBJ2-1 | NA | TRBV4-1 | TRBD1 | 14 | CASRRAGGSHEQFF | TGCGCCAGCAGGCGGGCAGGGGGCTCCCATGAGCAGTTCTTC
TRBJ2-3 | NA | TRBV20-1 | TRBD2 | 16 | CSAFRRRGGSTDTQYF | TGCAGTGCTTTTCGTAGACGGGGGGGCTCCACAGATACGCAGTATTTT
TRBJ1-2 | NA | TRBV18 | NA | 15 | CASSPPPDLNYGYTF | TGTGCCAGCTCACCACCTCCAGATCTTAACTATGGCTACACCTTC
TRBJ1-5 | NA | TRBV14 | NA | 15 | CASSLLVPRDQPQHF | TGTGCCAGCAGCCTCCTGGTCCCGCGGGATCAGCCCCAGCATTTT
TRBJ2-2 | NA | TRBV9 | NA | 14 | CASSADSNTGELFF | TGTGCCAGCAGCGCGGACTCGAACACCGGGGAGCTGTTTTTT
TRBJ1-1 | NA | TRBV7-9 | NA | 14 | CARSLTGLNTEAFF | TGTGCCAGAAGCTTGACAGGCCTGAACACTGAAGCTTTCTTT
TRBJ2-3 | NA | TRBV12-3/TRBV12-4 | NA | 15 | CASSPSKENTDTQYF | TGTGCCAGCAGTCCCTCCAAAGAGAACACAGATACGCAGTATTTT
TRBJ1-1 | NA | TRBV10-3 | NA | 14 | CAISDWGQRTEAFF | TGTGCCATCAGTGATTGGGGGCAACGCACTGAAGCTTTCTTT
TRBJ2-1 | NA | TRBV27 | TRBD2 | 17 | CASSLVAGRAGAGEQFF | TGTGCCAGCAGTTTAGTAGCGGGACGAGCGGGGGCGGGTGAGCAGTTCTTC
TRBJ1-2 | NA | TRBV18 | NA | 17 | CASSPAARGSNNYGYTF | TGTGCCAGCTCACCGGCCGCGCGGGGATCCAATAACTATGGCTACACCTTC
TRBJ2-7 | NA | TRBV6-5 | NA | 14 | CASSYSGVGYEQYF | TGTGCCAGCAGTTACTCAGGGGTGGGCTACGAGCAGTACTTC
TRBJ1-1 | NA | TRBV29-1 | NA | 13 | CSTSIRSDTEAFF | TGTAGCACATCGATCCGCTCTGACACTGAAGCTTTCTTT
TRBJ1-4 | NA | TRBV20-1 | TRBD1 | 20 | CSARTPRDRAQIATNEKLFF | TGCAGTGCTAGAACCCCACGGGACAGGGCACAAATTGCAACTAATGAAAAACTGTTTTTT
TRBJ2-1 | few | TRBV20-1 | NA | 13 | CSSNGGSYNEQFF | TGCAGTAGCAACGGGGGATCCTACAATGAGCAGTTCTTC
TRBJ1-5 | few | TRBV18 | NA | 17 | CASSPSFMDSLRQPQHF | TGTGCCAGCTCACCAAGTTTTATGGACAGTTTGAGACAGCCCCAGCATTTT
TRBJ2-1 | few | TRBV9 | NA | 13 | CASSVGNSNEQFF | TGTGCCAGCAGCGTCGGGAATTCCAATGAGCAGTTCTTC
TRBJ2-2 | NA | TRBV20-1 | NA | 16 | CSAISYRGENTGDLFF | TGCAGTGCTATCTCTTACCGGGGAGAGAACACCGGGGATCTGTTTTTT
TRBJ2-5 | NA | TRBV20-1 | TRBD1 | 16 | CSARDGGQGSLRPQYF | TGCAGTGCTAGAGATGGGGGACAGGGATCTCTAAGGCCCCAGTACTTC
TRBJ2-3 | few | TRBV20-1 | NA | 15 | CSAREMAGGTDTQYF | TGCAGTGCTAGGGAGATGGCAGGGGGCACAGATACGCAGTATTTT
TRBJ1-1 | NA | TRBV29-1 | NA | 12 | CSVDTRNTEAFF | TGCAGCGTTGATACCAGGAACACTGAAGCTTTCTTT
TRBJ2-1 | few | TRBV4-3 | NA | 14 | CASSADGLYNEQFF | TGCGCCAGCAGCGCAGACGGGCTCTACAATGAGCAGTTCTTC
TRBJ1-5 | few | TRBV7-8 | NA | 17 | CASSSGLRLGPNQPQHF | TGTGCCAGCAGCTCGGGCCTCCGGTTGGGGCCCAATCAGCCCCAGCATTTT
TRBJ1-4 | few | TRBV20-1 | NA | 15 | CSASPGGPANEKLFF | TGCAGTGCTAGCCCGGGAGGGCCGGCTAATGAAAAACTGTTTTTT
TRBJ1-1 | few | TRBV12-3/TRBV12-4 | NA | 12 | CASQVGHTEAFF | TGTGCCAGCCAGGTGGGGCACACTGAAGCTTTCTTT
TRBJ2-3 | NA | TRBV27 | NA | 12 | CASSHGGDTQYF | TGTGCCAGCAGCCACGGAGGGGATACGCAGTATTTT
TRBJ2-4 | NA | TRBV5-1 | NA | 14 | CASSLRDGRRAQYF | TGCGCCAGCAGCTTGCGTGACGGTAGAAGGGCCCAGTACTTC
TRBJ1-2 | few | TRBV6-2/TRBV6-3 | TRBD1 | 15 | CASSYWDRPVGGYTF | TGTGCCAGCAGTTATTGGGACAGGCCCGTGGGAGGCTACACCTTC
TRBJ2-1 | NA | TRBV4-2 | TRBD2 | 15 | CASSQDRGLAGEQFF | TGTGCCAGCAGCCAAGATCGGGGACTAGCGGGGGAGCAGTTCTTC
TRBJ2-7 | NA | TRBV29-1 | TRBD2 | 13 | CSVEVGGGYEQYF | TGCAGCGTTGAAGTGGGGGGGGGCTACGAGCAGTACTTC
TRBJ2-1 | few | TRBV7-2 | NA | 18 | CASSLAEGYRPADNEQFF | TGTGCCAGCAGCTTAGCGGAGGGATATAGGCCGGCGGACAATGAGCAGTTCTTC
TRBJ2-2 | few | TRBV29-1 | NA | 14 | CSVLQGVNTGELFF | TGCAGCGTATTACAGGGAGTTAACACCGGGGAGCTGTTTTTT